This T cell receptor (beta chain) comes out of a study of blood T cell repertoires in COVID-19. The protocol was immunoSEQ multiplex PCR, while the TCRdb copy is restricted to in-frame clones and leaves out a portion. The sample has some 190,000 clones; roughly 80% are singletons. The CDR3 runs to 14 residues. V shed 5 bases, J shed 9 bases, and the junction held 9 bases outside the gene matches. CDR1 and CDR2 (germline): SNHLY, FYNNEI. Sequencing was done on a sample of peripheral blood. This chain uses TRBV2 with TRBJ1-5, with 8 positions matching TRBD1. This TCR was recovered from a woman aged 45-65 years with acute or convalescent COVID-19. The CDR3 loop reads CASSLSGGERPQHF. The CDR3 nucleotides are TGTGCCAGCAGTCTTTCAGGGGGCGAGCGGCCCCAGCATTTT.